The 16 T cell receptor beta chains given below trace back to one sample, sequenced in a study of blood T cell repertoires in COVID-19. Assay used: immunoSEQ multiplex PCR; TCRdb lists only in-frame clones, some missing. The table has approximately 490,000 clones, roughly 90% seen once. Sequences were obtained from PBMCs or T cells enriched from blood (not recorded which). The source is a young woman who had recovered from COVID-19.

The chain employs TRBV27 and TRBJ1-3; TRBD1 matches at 7 bases. This CDR3 has 14 residues. Germline CDR1 MNHEY, CDR2 SMNVEV (reference sequence). V lost 10 bases and J lost 0; bases outside the gene matches: 6. CDR3 sequence (DNA): TGTGCCATCCCGGGACAGCTCTCTGGAAACACCATATATTTT. Residues: CAIPGQLSGNTIYF.

The chain combines TRBV19 with TRBJ1-2; tentative D call: TRBD1 (5 bases). V gave up 7 bases and J gave up 2 bases, with 17 bases separating them. This CDR3 has 15 amino acids. Per germline, CDR1 LNHDA and CDR2 SQIVND (reference sequence). Here the CDR3 reads CASTPFGGSNYGYTF. The CDR3 DNA follows: TGTGCCAGTACCCCATTCGGGGGGTCAAACTATGGCTACACCTTC. The full variable domain, completed using reference TRBV19 and TRBJ1-2, is DGGITQSPKYLFRKEGQNVTLSCEQNLNHDAMYWYRQDPGQGLRLIYYSQIVNDFQKGDIAEGYSVSREKKESFPLTVTSAQKNPTAFYLCASTPFGGSNYGYTFGSGTRLTVV.

As to this clone: The identical CDR3 is also encoded by other nucleotide sequences in the sample. The chain joins TRBV14 to TRBJ1-2; D uncertain. The CDR3 is made up of 13 amino acids. Per germline, CDR1 SGHDN and CDR2 FVKESK. Deletions cut 4 bases from V and 5 bases from J, with 11 bases between. The CDR3 DNA reads as TGTGCCAGCAGCCCAAGTACGGGTTATGGCTACACCTTC. Amino acids: CASSPSTGYGYTF. The variable domain in full, with the rest retrieved from reference TRBV14 and TRBJ1-2, is EAGVTQFPSHSVIEKGQTVTLRCDPISGHDNLYWYRRVMGKEIKFLLHFVKESKQDESGMPNNRFLAERTGGTYSTLKVQPAELEDSGVYFCASSPSTGYGYTFGSGTRLTVV.

The chain combines TRBV4-1 with TRBJ1-5, with a possible D match to TRBD1 (5 bases). Trimming cost V 1 base and J 5 bases, with 12 bases left between them. Germline lookup yields CDR1 MGHRA and CDR2 YSYEKL. The CDR3 sequence is 15 residues long. CDR3 residues: CASSQVRGGDQPQHF. Written as DNA, the CDR3 is TGCGCCAGCAGCCAAGTTAGGGGCGGAGATCAGCCCCAGCATTTT.

V gene TRBV29-1 combines with J gene TRBJ2-2; TRBD1 might be the D (5 bases). CDR3 size: 14 residues. Per the germline V gene, CDR1 is SQVTM and CDR2 is ANQGSEA. The V gene lost 8 bases and the J gene lost 0 bases, with 13 bases spanning the gap. In DNA form, the CDR3 reads TGCAGCACCCTTTTAGGGGCGAACACCGGGGAGCTGTTTTTT. The encoded protein is CSTLLGANTGELFF.

The V and J genes are TRBV2 and TRBJ1-2; 7 bases align to TRBD1. Germline V gene sequence: CDR1 SNHLY, CDR2 FYNNEI. The CDR3 runs to 14 residues. The V segment lost 4 bases and the J segment 1 base; nucleotides outside the gene matches: 3. DNA of the CDR3: TGTGCCAGCAGTGGGACAGGAGTTAACTATGGCTACACCTTC. Its protein product is CASSGTGVNYGYTF.

This sequence joins TRBV6-5 and TRBJ1-1; D remains unclear. The germline V and J ends were trimmed by 2 bases and 3 bases, with 13 bases remaining between them. This CDR3 contains 15 residues. Germline V CDR1 and CDR2: MNHEY, SVGAGI. CDR3: CASSYGPVYDTEAFF. DNA of the CDR3: TGTGCCAGCAGTTACGGGCCCGTGTATGACACTGAAGCTTTCTTT.

This chain uses TRBV28 with TRBJ2-7, with TRBD1 matching 8 bases. The CDR3 has 15 residues. Germline V gene sequence: CDR1 MDHEN, CDR2 SYDVKM. The ends lost 5 bases at V and 2 bases at J; junction bases unmatched: 8. Written as DNA, the CDR3 is TGTGCCAGCAGTGAAACAGGGGGGCCTACCTACGAGCAGTACTTC. This codes for CASSETGGPTYEQYF.

The genes are TRBV19 and TRBJ1-2; 11 positions match TRBD1. CDR1 and CDR2 from the germline V gene are LNHDA and SQIVND (reference sequence). V lost 4 bases and J lost 4; bases outside the gene matches: 5. The CDR3 is made up of 15 amino acids. In DNA form, the CDR3 reads TGTGCCAGTAGTACCGGACAGGGGGCTTTCTATGGCTACACCTTC. This encodes CASSTGQGAFYGYTF.

The chain has TRBV11-2 and TRBJ1-2; TRBD1 matches at 7 bases. This CDR3 is built from 14 residues. V dropped 2 bases and J dropped 3; count of bases not matched to a gene: 3. Germline CDR1 and CDR2: SGHAT and FQNNGV. CDR3 coding DNA: TGTGCCAGCAGCTTATTCGGGACAGACTATGGCTACACCTTC. Encoded protein: CASSLFGTDYGYTF. Filled out from reference TRBV11-2 and TRBJ1-2, the complete variable domain reads EAGVAQSPRYKIIEKRQSVAFWCNPISGHATLYWYQQILGQGPKLLIQFQNNGVVDDSQLPKDRFSAERLKGVDSTLKIQPAKLEDSAVYLCASSLFGTDYGYTFGSGTRLTVV.

This chain links TRBV3-1 (or the pseudogene TRBV3-2) with TRBJ2-1; 7 bases are a match to TRBD1. J gave up 4 bases and V 0 bases, and 6 bases lay outside the gene matches. This CDR3 region has 16 residues. CDR1 is LGHDT and CDR2 is YNNKEL in the germline V gene (reference sequence). The CDR3 here is CASSQERQGRYNEQFF. The CDR3 DNA follows: TGTGCCAGCAGCCAAGAAAGACAGGGTCGGTACAATGAGCAGTTCTTC.

The chain couples TRBV3-1 (or the pseudogene TRBV3-2) to TRBJ1-5; D perhaps matches TRBD1 (6 bases). The CDR3 is made up of 15 amino acids. The germline CDR1 and CDR2 sequences are LGHDT and YNNKEL (reference sequence). V was trimmed by 9 bases and J by 2 bases, leaving 17 bases between them. CDR3: CASSKGGHGNQPQHF. DNA for the CDR3: TGTGCCAGTTCTAAGGGGGGGCACGGCAATCAGCCCCAGCATTTT.

The J gene is TRBJ1-5, the V gene TRBV19, with 11 bases identical to TRBD1. CDR3 length: 15 amino acids. V shed 3 bases and J 2 bases; nucleotides not matched to a gene: 0. CDR1 is LNHDA and CDR2 is SQIVND in the germline V gene (reference sequence). In DNA form, the CDR3 reads TGTGCCAGTAGTATGGGACAGGGGGGCAATCAGCCCCAGCATTTT. It codes for CASSMGQGGNQPQHF.

This sequence joins TRBV30 and TRBJ1-3; 9 bases fit TRBD1. Germline V CDR1 and CDR2: GTSNPN, SVGIG (reference sequence). The CDR3 runs to 14 residues. The ends lost 8 bases at V and 4 bases at J; junction bases unmatched: 9. The CDR3 sequence: CAARWTGVGNTIYF. CDR3 DNA sequence: TGTGCCGCTCGCTGGACAGGGGTCGGAAACACCATATATTTT.

The V and J genes are TRBV25-1 and TRBJ2-7; possible D gene TRBD2, 6 bases. Deletions cut 3 bases from V and 4 bases from J, with 13 bases between. Germline V CDR1 and CDR2: MGHDK, SYGVNS. CDR3 size: 14 residues. The CDR3 region has the DNA TGTGCCAGCAGTGATGGATTGGAGGGGTACGAGCAGTACTTC. This sequence encodes CASSDGLEGYEQYF.

The chain recombines TRBV4-2 with TRBJ1-1; 8 bases line up with TRBD1. This CDR3 spans 17 amino acids. The V gene end was trimmed by 7 bases and the J gene end by 4 bases; junction bases not matched to a gene: 17. The germline CDR1 and CDR2 sequences are LGHNA and YNFKEQ. The CDR3 is CASTATRTGFISTEAFF. CDR3 nucleotide sequence: TGTGCCAGCACCGCTACTCGGACAGGGTTTATTAGCACTGAAGCTTTCTTT.